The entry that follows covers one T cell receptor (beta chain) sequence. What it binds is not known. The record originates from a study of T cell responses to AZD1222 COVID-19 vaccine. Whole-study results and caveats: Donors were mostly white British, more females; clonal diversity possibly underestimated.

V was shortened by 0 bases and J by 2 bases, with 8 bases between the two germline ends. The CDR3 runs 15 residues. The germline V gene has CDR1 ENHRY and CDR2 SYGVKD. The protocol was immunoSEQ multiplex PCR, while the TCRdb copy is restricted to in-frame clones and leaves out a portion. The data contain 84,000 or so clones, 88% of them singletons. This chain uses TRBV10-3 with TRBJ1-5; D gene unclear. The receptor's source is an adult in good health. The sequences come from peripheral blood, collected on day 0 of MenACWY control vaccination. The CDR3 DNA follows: TGTGCCATCAGTGAGTCGCTACCGCGCAATCAGCCCCAGCATTTT. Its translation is CAISESLPRNQPQHF.